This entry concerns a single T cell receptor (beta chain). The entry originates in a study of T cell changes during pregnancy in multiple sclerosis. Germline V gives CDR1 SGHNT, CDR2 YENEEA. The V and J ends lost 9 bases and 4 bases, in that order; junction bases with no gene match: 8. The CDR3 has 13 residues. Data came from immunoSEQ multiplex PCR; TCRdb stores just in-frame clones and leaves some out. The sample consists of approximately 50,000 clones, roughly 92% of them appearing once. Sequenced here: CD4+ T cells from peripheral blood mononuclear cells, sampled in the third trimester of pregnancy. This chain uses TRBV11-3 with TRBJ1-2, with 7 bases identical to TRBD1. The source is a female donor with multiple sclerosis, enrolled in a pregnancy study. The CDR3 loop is CARPYGQVYGYTF. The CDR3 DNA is TGTGCCAGGCCATACGGACAGGTCTATGGCTACACCTTC.